This TCR beta chain appears in the sequencing data of a study of blood T cell repertoires in COVID-19. Across the whole study: Samples of COVID-19 (acute and convalescent) were obtained from the United States, Italy and Spain. From T cells, B-cell-depleted T cells, or PBMCs came the material, which was cDNA or gDNA.

The V gene's germline CDR1 is GTSNPN and CDR2 SVGIG (reference sequence). The CDR3 sequence is 13 residues long. The germline V and J ends were trimmed by 5 bases and 5 bases, with 14 bases remaining between them. Source study methods: Nucleated cell counts were estimated from reference gene primer amplification. Libraries were prepared by immunoSEQ multiplex PCR; TCRdb keeps only in-frame clonotypes and omits some of them. V, J and clone size derive from that table, while D and trimming were established from the DNA sequence. The table records around 27,000 clones, almost 90% of them present only once.

What was sequenced was peripheral blood. The receptor comes from a human donor in a cohort sampled during active COVID-19. The V call is TRBV30, the J call TRBJ2-3, with a weak D call TRBD2 (6 bases). Here the CDR3 DNA reads TGTGCCTGGGGGCAACTAGCTGGAGATACGCAGTATTTT. Amino acids: CAWGQLAGDTQYF. Full variable domain (missing parts from reference TRBV30 and TRBJ2-3): SQTIHQWPATLVQPVGSPLSLECTVEGTSNPNLYWYRQAAGRGLQLLFYSVGIGQISSEVPQNLSASRPQDRQFILSSKKLLLSDSGFYLCAWGQLAGDTQYFGPGTRLTVL.